The 13 T cell receptor beta chains below come from one sample, sequenced in a study of cytomegalovirus exposure and HLA in healthy donors. Both 60 Vbeta primers and 13 Jbeta primers went into the PCR. The data were produced by immunoSEQ multiplex PCR, yet TCRdb's version contains in-frame clones alone and is incomplete. The sample carries about 140,000 clones, about four fifths recorded once. The specimen sequenced was PBMCs. The source is a man younger than 40 in good health.

J is TRBJ1-5 and V is TRBV19, with D tentatively TRBD1 (5 bases). CDR1 is LNHDA, CDR2 SQIVND, per germline (reference sequence). Trimming shortened V by 5 bases and J by 4 bases, and 15 bases separated the two germline ends. The CDR3 contains 15 residues. Here the CDR3 DNA reads TGTGCCAGTAGTCCCTCAGGGAATGCTAATCAGCCCCAGCATTTT. This encodes CASSPSGNANQPQHF.

This chain joins TRBV4-1 and TRBJ2-1, with D possibly being TRBD1 (5 bases). The CDR3 has 16 amino acids. The ends were cut back, 4 bases at V and 2 bases at J, with 15 bases in the middle. The germline CDR1 and CDR2 sequences are MGHRA and YSYEKL. The CDR3 is CASSPQDLIAYNEQFF. CDR3 in DNA: TGCGCCAGCAGCCCACAGGACCTGATCGCCTACAATGAGCAGTTCTTC.

The chain carries TRBV27 and TRBJ2-1; 8 positions match TRBD2. This CDR3 spans 14 amino acids. Germline loops: CDR1 MNHEY, CDR2 SMNVEV (reference sequence). The ends lost 5 bases at V and 8 bases at J; junction bases unmatched: 8. As DNA, the CDR3 is TGTGCCAGCAGTAGCGGGAGCTCTCCGGATGAGCAGTTCTTC. It translates to CASSSGSSPDEQFF.

The V call is TRBV19, the J call TRBJ2-1; 9 bases line up with TRBD2. The CDR3 loop spans 16 amino acids. V shed 7 bases, J shed 8 bases, and the junction held 15 bases outside the gene matches. CDR1 is LNHDA and CDR2 is SQIVND in the germline V gene (reference sequence). CDR3 protein: CASTAGGREGRDEQFF. The CDR3 bases are TGTGCCAGTACCGCAGGGGGGCGGGAGGGCCGGGATGAGCAGTTCTTC.

The V and J genes are TRBV18 and TRBJ1-3; the match to TRBD1 covers 10 bases. Germline V gene data show CDR1 as KGHSH and CDR2 as LQKENI. The V gene end was trimmed by 3 bases and the J gene end by 4 bases; junction bases not matched to a gene: 3. The CDR3 has 15 amino acids. The CDR3 loop reads CASSPGQGPGNTIYF. DNA of the CDR3: TGTGCCAGCTCACCGGGACAGGGGCCGGGAAACACCATATATTTT.

On this clone itself: The junction does not match germline at one end; this may be a read error. The chain uses TRBV7-2 and TRBJ1-6; D is ambiguous. The CDR3 consists of 12 residues. Germline V lookup: CDR1 SGHTA, CDR2 FQGNSA. In DNA form, the CDR3 reads TGTGCCAGCAGCTCCAATAATTCACCCCTCCACTTT. This codes for CASSSNNSPLHF.

V is TRBV19 and J is TRBJ1-1; D is ambiguous. V dropped 0 bases and J dropped 1 base, with 6 bases sitting between them. CDR1 LNHDA and CDR2 SQIVND come from the germline V gene (reference sequence). The CDR3 spans 14 residues. In DNA, the CDR3 is TGTGCCAGTAGTATAGATGTTAGGAACACTGAAGCTTTCTTT. Its protein product is CASSIDVRNTEAFF. Using reference TRBV19 and TRBJ1-1 for the parts outside the CDR3, the full variable domain is DGGITQSPKYLFRKEGQNVTLSCEQNLNHDAMYWYRQDPGQGLRLIYYSQIVNDFQKGDIAEGYSVSREKKESFPLTVTSAQKNPTAFYLCASSIDVRNTEAFFGQGTRLTVV.

The V call is TRBV5-6, the J call TRBJ2-7; the D is unclear. The germline CDR1 and CDR2 sequences are SGHDT and YYEEEE. The length of the CDR3 is 14 residues. Trimming shortened V by 4 bases and J by 0 bases, and 11 bases separated the two germline ends. CDR3 in DNA: TGTGCCAGCAGCCGGCGGTGGAGCTCCTACGAGCAGTACTTC. It encodes CASSRRWSSYEQYF. Based on the CDR3 plus reference TRBV5-6 and TRBJ2-7, the full variable domain is DAGVTQSPTHLIKTRGQQVTLRCSPKSGHDTVSWYQQALGQGPQFIFQYYEEEERQRGNFPDRFSGHQFPNYSSELNVNALLLGDSALYLCASSRRWSSYEQYFGPGTRLTVT.

In this sample, this clone turned up a few times. V gene TRBV28 combines with J gene TRBJ2-4; no definite D call. The CDR3 sequence is 18 residues long. Germline CDR1 is MDHEN and CDR2 is SYDVKM. The V end was cut by 2 bases, the J end by 0 bases, with 17 bases between. The CDR3 DNA reads TGTGCCAGCAGTTTACGACGAAGTTGTCGCGGAGCCAAAAACATTCAGTACTTC. Translation: CASSLRRSCRGAKNIQYF.

The chain has TRBV11-3 and TRBJ2-2; 7 nucleotides agree with TRBD2. CDR1 is SGHNT and CDR2 is YENEEA in the germline V gene. V shed 0 bases, J shed 2 bases, and the junction held 3 bases outside the gene matches. The CDR3 is made up of 16 amino acids. The CDR3 sequence: CASSLDLADNTGELFF. The DNA of the CDR3 is TGTGCCAGCAGCTTAGACCTAGCGGATAACACCGGGGAGCTGTTTTTT.

This clone was seen a handful of times. The chain has TRBV18 and TRBJ2-6; 7 nucleotides line up with TRBD1. CDR1 is KGHSH, CDR2 LQKENI, per germline. The CDR3 loop spans 16 amino acids. The trim removed 1 base at V and 1 base at J, leaving 1 base unmatched. The CDR3 protein is CASSPLGQSGANVLTF. DNA for the CDR3: TGTGCCAGCTCACCACTGGGACAGTCTGGGGCCAACGTCCTGACTTTC.

The DNA for the CDR3 is TGTGCCAGCAGTGAATTAGGACTAGCGGGAGACGCCTTCGGCGAGCAGTACTTC. It specifies CASSELGLAGDAFGEQYF. The chain combines TRBV25-1 with TRBJ2-7, with 13 bases identical to TRBD2. In germline, CDR1 is MGHDK, CDR2 SYGVNS. With V trimmed by 1 base and J by 6 bases, 12 bases remained unmatched. The length of the CDR3 is 18 residues.

In its sample, this clone was seen once. Here the CDR3 DNA reads TGTGCCAGCAGCGGACTAGCGGGACCTGGGACCGGGGAGCTGTTTTTT. It is translated as CASSGLAGPGTGELFF. J is TRBJ2-2 and V is TRBV9, with TRBD2 identical over 11 bases. The CDR3 extends over 16 amino acids. V was pared by 3 bases and J by 5 bases, with 6 bases of the junction left unmatched. The V gene's germline CDR1 is SGDLS and CDR2 YYNGEE.